The sequence of this T cell receptor beta chain was determined in a study of T cells after yellow fever vaccination. Study results and limitations: Clones that expanded after primary vaccination mostly reappeared after the booster (approximately 96% CD4, 70% to 90% CD8). Some clonotypes were seen in both the CD4 and the CD8 compartments. These made up a small share and likely arose from convergent recombination. Abundant clonotypes (contaminants from the bulk population) could be present in FACS-sorted repertoires.

As concerns this clonotype: Its cognate antigen is unknown.

With 1 base removed from V and 6 bases from J, the gap between germline ends came to 9 bases. Germline CDR1 and CDR2: SEHNR and FQNEAQ (reference sequence). This CDR3 contains 13 residues. Researchers made TCR cDNA using 5'RACE template switching, and this step added a universal primer site and UMIs. In TCRdb, the 5' RACE reads were re-called with MiXCR into one record per CDR3 protein. The sample records hundreds of thousands of distinct CDR3 sequences, less than 20% being singletons. This TCR derives from a man between 18 and 29 years old who received the YFV17D yellow fever vaccine. V gene TRBV7-9 combines with J gene TRBJ1-1; D is ambiguous. This specimen consisted of PBMCs, obtained 5 to 6 days after the first yellow fever vaccination. In DNA, the CDR3 is TGTGCCAGCAGCTTAGGCACGACGGCTGAAGCTTTCTTT. It encodes CASSLGTTAEAFF.